This entry concerns a single TCR beta chain. In its sample, this clonotype was seen once. Its binding antigen is unknown. There are no base qualities to consult, and no much larger clone falls within one base. One read alone is weak evidence. The method was PCR. At the Johns Hopkins FTIC core, DNA from the cultured CD4+ T cells underwent TCR sequencing with the Oncomine TCR Beta short-read assay. Genomic DNA was extracted from the cultured CD4+ T cells with the QIAamp micro DNA kit. Oncomine TCR Beta libraries from cultured CD4+ T cells were pooled using unique dual indexes and sequenced on an Illumina iSeq 100. Per the original workflow: Non-productive sequences were filtered out, and CDR3s that did not start with C, did not end with F or W, or were shorter than 7 amino acids were discarded. Antigen-specific clonotypes were identified with the MANAFEST web application by comparing peptide-stimulated wells with reference and other culture wells. Positive clones required FDR below 0.05, an odds ratio above 5, and productive frequency above 0.1% in at least two of three replicate wells. Clonotypes that were significantly expanded in both SARS-CoV-2 spike wells and at least one common cold coronavirus spike condition were defined as cross-reactive. Similarity between CDR3 sequences was evaluated in R version 3.6.1 using Levenshtein distances (stringdist) and unrooted phylogenetic trees (ape). TCRdb cleaned the public reads at Q25 with fastp, built clones with MiXCR and kept in-frame beta chains. Rows with one shared CDR3 protein collapse into an entry with the most common genes and DNA. TCRdb's processing, not the study's, gives the V and J calls here. This sample is represented by 3,500 to 4,500 distinct CDR3 sequences; about 40% of them were singletons. The leading ten clones occupy 43% of the sample.

In light of the paper, this sample's treatment or condition label describes: roughly 10-day PBMC culture with coronavirus spike peptide pools or control peptides (ViraFEST assay). CD4+ T cells from unexposed donors were collected before the COVID-19 pandemic (2011-2018). The study used the ViraFEST assay, which expanded antigen-specific T cells with peptide pools and then identified expanded clonotypes by TCR sequencing. PBMCs were cultured at roughly 1.9 million per well in IMDM supplemented with roughly 5% human AB serum and about 10 IU/ml IL-2, with roughly 10 ug/ml peptide pools added. Half of the culture medium was replaced with fresh IL-2-containing medium on days 3 and 7. After approximately 11 days of culture, CD4+ T cells were isolated by negative selection with the EasySep CD4+ T cell isolation kit. Unexposed donor CD4+ T cells were tested for reactivity to SARS-CoV-2 S and N and four common cold coronavirus spike pools, as cell number allowed. Ficoll-Paque Plus gradient centrifugation was used to isolate PBMCs from whole blood, and the isolated PBMCs were then either used fresh or cryopreserved at -140C. In general, triplicate wells were set up for every culture condition. The leukapheresis product for the unexposed donors was obtained through commercial purchase.

These data belong to a study of vaccination and CD4 T cells after COVID-19 (dated 2022 in TCRdb). Regarding the research as a whole: The convalescent cohort included six males and four females, with two Hispanic individuals, seven Caucasians, two Asians and one multiracial person. Two doses of either the Pfizer-BioNTech BNT162b2 vaccine (n=8) or the Moderna mRNA-1273 vaccine (n=2) were administered to participants. Post-COVID blood samples were collected from convalescent patients a median of approximately 100 days after diagnosis, with a range of roughly 30 to 161 days. The time from the second vaccine dose to post-vaccine blood sampling had a median of 72 days and ranged from about 14 to 250 days. Culture stimuli were overlapping spike peptide pools from SARS-CoV-2 and from the common cold coronaviruses HCoV-NL63, HCoV-OC43 and HCoV-229E. In control cultures, a CEFX viral epitope pool was used as positive control, an HIV-1 Nef peptide pool was used as negative control, or no peptide was added. The spike-specific CD4+ TCR repertoire was compared before and after mRNA vaccination in approximately ten COVID-19 convalescent patients and a handful of infection-naive healthy vaccine recipients. In an earlier paper using these donors, memory CD4+ T cell crossreactivity between SARS-CoV-2 and common cold coronavirus spike proteins was assessed at the TCR clonotype level. The investigation overall reported the following: Relatively few convalescent patients were included in the study, and early timepoints after natural infection were not analyzed. The median number of SARS-CoV-2-reactive clonotypes rose from approximately 20 after infection to 38 after vaccination, but the change was not significant. Of the vaccine-specific clones in convalescent patients, 304 of 307, or nearly all, reacted only to SARS-CoV-2 spike and did not cross-react with common cold coronaviruses. In convalescent patients, a median around 84% of post-vaccine SARS-CoV-2-reactive clones were detected only after vaccination, and vaccine-specific priming was suggested by this finding.

The germline V gene specifies MDHEN as CDR1 and SYDVKM as CDR2. The CDR3, from cysteine to phenylalanine, totals 14 residues. Of the read, only the CDR3 DNA is kept; its 42 bases are in frame from base 1. Trimming removed 6 bases from V and 0 bases from J; the gene matches leave 1 base unexplained. The sequence was collected from a human donor in good health. Sequenced input: CD4+ T cells from blood, cultured in vitro. The V and J segments used are TRBV28 and TRBJ1-1; TRBD1 matches 10 bases in the middle. The DNA sequence is given as TGTGCCAGCAGGACAGGGGGCCTGAACACTGAAGCTTTCTTT. Translated, it reads CASRTGGLNTEAFF.